This TCR beta chain was retrieved from a study of blood T cells in healthy people across ages. The trim removed 0 bases at V and 0 bases at J, leaving 2 bases unmatched. The CDR3 extends over 16 amino acids. From germline, CDR1 is LGHNA and CDR2 YSLEER. In this sample, this clonotype turned up a few times. Alongside a J-beta primer mix, a sample-barcoded 5' primer served in a second PCR lasting roughly 6 to 12 cycles. TCRdb ran MiXCR on the 5' RACE reads and lists one entry per CDR3 protein. Here the sample spans 710,000 or so distinct CDR3 sequences, about a fifth being singletons. This TCR was recovered from a man aged 70 or older in good health. The chain recombines TRBV4-3 with TRBJ2-4; 7 bases match TRBD1. What was sequenced was blood. CDR3 sequence reads: CASSQETGLAKNIQYF. The CDR3 bases are TGCGCCAGCAGCCAAGAGACAGGGTTAGCCAAAAACATTCAGTACTTC.